The TCR beta chain described here comes from a study of OX40 agonist ivuxolimab in advanced cancers. The wider study: Roughly two fifths of patients had received prior checkpoint inhibitor therapy. Three dose-escalation patients had partial responses: one with hepatocellular carcinoma and two with cutaneous melanoma.

As concerns this clone: Antigen unknown.

V shed 1 base, J shed 4 bases, and the junction held 6 bases outside the gene matches. The length of the CDR3 is 16 residues. The germline gives CDR1 SGHAT, CDR2 FQNNGV. General study points: What antigens the expanded peripheral T cells recognized was never established.

Sequenced by immunoSEQ multiplex PCR; TCRdb stores in-frame clones only, minus some. The table records some 60,000 clones, approximately 90% of them present only once. This sample comprised CD4+ or CD8+ T cells sorted from blood, obtained in a trial of the OX40 agonist ivuxolimab. The rearrangement uses TRBV11-2 and TRBJ2-7; 11 nucleotides agree with TRBD2. The sequence was obtained from an adult with an advanced solid tumor such as melanoma, head and neck, liver or kidney cancer. CDR3 amino acids: CASSLVAGTSGYEQYF. Written as DNA, the CDR3 is TGTGCCAGCAGCTTAGTCGCCGGGACTAGCGGATACGAGCAGTACTTC.